What follows are 20 T cell receptor beta chains derived from one specimen sequenced in a study of shared clonotypes between healthy human individuals. Positive CCR7 selection of CD45RO-negative cells yielded the naive CD8 cells, and terminally differentiated effector memory CD45RA+ cells were excluded. Assay: immunoSEQ multiplex PCR; the TCRdb copy retains only in-frame clones and omits some. The sample lists about 2.1 million clones, roughly 93% occurring once. Sequences were obtained from naive CD8+ T cells from PBMCs. These receptor sequences come from a man between 18 and 29 years old in good health. Some clones in this sample may be carry-over from other donors' samples.

This clone came up a few times. The chain links TRBV9 to TRBJ1-1; 7 positions match TRBD1. Germline V gene sequence: CDR1 SGDLS, CDR2 YYNGEE. This CDR3 region has 14 residues. Trimming took 1 base from V and 4 from J; bases not matched to a gene: 4. DNA for the CDR3: TGTGCCAGCAGCGTAACAGGGGATGGCACTGAAGCTTTCTTT. It yields the protein CASSVTGDGTEAFF.

The CDR3 loop reads CASSKPLAGGPTYNEQFF. Here the CDR3 DNA reads TGTGCCAGCAGCAAACCCTTAGCGGGAGGGCCTACCTACAATGAGCAGTTCTTC. The chain recombines TRBV7-9 with TRBJ2-1; 11 bases align to TRBD2. This CDR3 has 18 residues. The V and J ends lost 5 bases and 2 bases, in that order; junction bases with no gene match: 11. Germline V gene sequence: CDR1 SEHNR, CDR2 FQNEAQ (reference sequence).

The rearrangement links TRBV11-3 to TRBJ2-1; D is perhaps TRBD1 or TRBD2 (5 bases each). The CDR3 loop spans 12 amino acids. Germline CDR1 reads SGHNT; CDR2 reads YENEEA. Trimming removed 11 bases from V and 10 bases from J, with 18 bases in between. The DNA of the CDR3 is TGTGCCTCAAACAAGAGGGGTGGCGAGCAGTTCTTC. Amino acids: CASNKRGGEQFF.

The CDR3 coding sequence is TGTGCCAGCAGCTTACAACAGCCCGGTGTAAATTCACCCCTCCACTTT. Protein product: CASSLQQPGVNSPLHF. J is TRBJ1-6 and V is TRBV7-9; no definite D call. The CDR3 is made up of 16 amino acids. The V and J ends lost 2 bases and 7 bases respectively, with 15 bases between them. Germline V gene sequence: CDR1 SEHNR, CDR2 FQNEAQ (reference sequence).

The V gene is TRBV7-9, the J gene TRBJ2-2; weak D call: TRBD1 (6 bases). The V gene lost 3 bases and the J gene lost 6 bases, with 20 bases spanning the gap. Germline V gene lookup returns CDR1 SEHNR and CDR2 FQNEAQ (reference sequence). This CDR3 has 17 amino acids. The CDR3 reads CASSFVRQWGPAGELFF. The CDR3 DNA reads as TGTGCCAGCAGCTTCGTTAGGCAATGGGGGCCGGCCGGGGAGCTGTTTTTT.

The chain combines TRBV7-9 with TRBJ2-5; possibly TRBD1 for D (5 bases). This CDR3 has 14 amino acids. The germline V and J ends were trimmed by 3 bases and 4 bases, with 12 bases remaining between them. Germline loops: CDR1 SEHNR, CDR2 FQNEAQ (reference sequence). Here the CDR3 DNA reads TGTGCCAGCAGCTTTGATTGGGGCGGAGAGACCCAGTACTTC. Translating it yields CASSFDWGGETQYF. The full variable domain, its missing parts supplied by reference TRBV7-9 and TRBJ2-5, is DTGVSQNPRHKITKRGQNVTFRCDPISEHNRLYWYRQTLGQGPEFLTYFQNEAQLEKSRLLSDRFSAERPKGSFSTLEIQRTEQGDSAMYLCASSFDWGGETQYFGPGTRLLVL.

V gene TRBV2 combines with J gene TRBJ1-5, with 9 bases identical to TRBD1. Germline CDR1 is SNHLY and CDR2 is FYNNEI. Trimming at V came to 10 bases and at J to 7 bases, leaving 8 bases not matched to a gene. The CDR3 is 13 residues long. CDR3 loop: CAITQGAGQPQHF. In nucleotides, the CDR3 is TGTGCCATTACACAGGGGGCCGGGCAGCCCCAGCATTTT.

This chain connects TRBV15 to TRBJ1-4; 7 positions match TRBD1. The junction had 7 bases not matched to a gene; V was cut back by 8 bases and J by 4 bases. CDR3 length: 14 amino acids. Germline assignment: CDR1 LNHNV and CDR2 YYDKDF (reference sequence). The CDR3 DNA is TGTGCCACCTCTACGGGACAGCTTAATGAAAAACTGTTTTTT. This sequence encodes CATSTGQLNEKLFF. Using reference TRBV15 and TRBJ1-4 for the parts outside the CDR3, the full variable domain is DAMVIQNPRYQVTQFGKPVTLSCSQTLNHNVMYWYQQKSSQAPKLLFHYYDKDFNNEADTPDNFQSRRPNTSFCFLDIRSPGLGDTAMYLCATSTGQLNEKLFFGSGTQLSVL.

CDR3 in amino acids: CASSEARGRKDYGYTF. The CDR3 DNA reads as TGTGCCAGCAGTGAAGCGCGGGGGCGGAAGGATTATGGCTACACCTTC. The chain joins TRBV2 to TRBJ1-2; the D gene is possibly TRBD1 (6 bases). The V and J ends lost 0 bases and 5 bases respectively, with 16 bases between them. CDR1 SNHLY and CDR2 FYNNEI come from the germline V gene. The CDR3 totals 16 residues.

This chain links TRBV6-5 with TRBJ2-3; no reliable D call. CDR1 is MNHEY and CDR2 is SVGAGI in the germline V gene. This CDR3 spans 11 amino acids. V was pared by 4 bases and J by 6 bases, with 5 bases between. CDR3 amino acids: CASSFGDTQYF. The CDR3 DNA reads TGTGCCAGCAGTTTCGGGGATACGCAGTATTTT.

This clone was detected only once. This sequence joins TRBV4-3 and TRBJ2-3; 8 bases line up with TRBD1. Germline CDR1 and CDR2: LGHNA and YSLEER. After removal of 2 bases from V and 3 bases from J, the junction contained 7 bases not matched to a gene. The CDR3 contains 16 residues. The CDR3, as DNA: TGCGCCAGCAGCCAATTGACAGGGGTCCGGACAGATACGCAGTATTTT. Translated, it gives CASSQLTGVRTDTQYF.

The rearrangement uses TRBV10-1 and TRBJ2-1, with 8 positions matching TRBD2. The CDR3 spans 14 residues. CDR1 is WNHNN and CDR2 is SYGVQD in the germline V gene (reference sequence). V was pared by 2 bases and J by 6 bases, with 3 bases of the junction left unmatched. The CDR3 coding sequence is TGCGCCAGCAGTGAGAGCGGGAGCCGCAATGAGCAGTTCTTC. It yields the protein CASSESGSRNEQFF.

This chain's CDR3 is CATRGGAQETQYF. In nucleotides, the CDR3 is TGTGCCACCAGGGGGGGGGCACAAGAGACCCAGTACTTC. This rearrangement joins TRBV7-9 to TRBJ2-5; D tentatively fits TRBD1 or TRBD2 (7 bases each). V was pared by 10 bases and J by 2 bases, with 14 bases between. The CDR3 runs 13 residues. From germline, CDR1 is SEHNR and CDR2 FQNEAQ (reference sequence).

The chain links TRBV7-8 to TRBJ2-3; D is perhaps TRBD1 (7 bases). Deletions cut 6 bases from V and 6 bases from J, with 25 bases between. The CDR3 length is 17 residues. Germline CDR1 and CDR2: SGHVS and FQNEAQ. The CDR3, as DNA: TGTGCCAGCAGACGAACCGGGACCAGGGGGAGGTTGGATACGCAGTATTTT. It specifies CASRRTGTRGRLDTQYF.

The chain is built from TRBV11-2 and TRBJ1-2; the D gene is possibly TRBD1 (6 bases). V lost 5 bases to trimming and J lost 4 bases, with 11 bases between them. The CDR3 contains 13 residues. CDR1 SGHAT and CDR2 FQNNGV come from the germline V gene. CDR3 sequence (DNA): TGTGCCAGCAGCCCCGGACAGCCCTATGGCTACACCTTC. Translation: CASSPGQPYGYTF.

The chain employs TRBV4-1 and TRBJ1-1, with 8 nucleotides matching TRBD1. V shed 4 bases and J 3 bases; nucleotides not matched to a gene: 10. In germline, CDR1 is MGHRA, CDR2 YSYEKL. This CDR3 region has 16 residues. The CDR3 region is CASSLPDRDRDTEAFF. The CDR3 region has the DNA TGCGCCAGCAGCCTACCGGACAGGGATCGTGACACTGAAGCTTTCTTT.

This chain connects TRBV5-4 to TRBJ2-1; D is uncertain. CDR1 is SGHNT, CDR2 YYREEE, per germline (reference sequence). Between the trimmed V and J ends, which lost 4 bases and 3 bases, there was a span of 8 bases. The CDR3 consists of 13 residues. Here the CDR3 reads CASSLDLYNEQFF. The CDR3 nucleotides are TGTGCCAGCAGCCTGGACCTCTACAATGAGCAGTTCTTC.

Notes on this clone: In the same sample, other DNA sequences code for this CDR3. V is TRBV27 and J is TRBJ2-7, with 8 bases fitting TRBD1. Germline values: CDR1 MNHEY, CDR2 SMNVEV (reference sequence). This CDR3 contains 14 residues. V trimming: 6 bases; J trimming: 2 bases; junction bases outside the gene matches: 6. The CDR3 sequence: CASSTGTGAYEQYF. In DNA form, the CDR3 reads TGTGCCAGCAGCACCGGGACAGGTGCCTACGAGCAGTACTTC.

This clone was found once. V is TRBV27 and J is TRBJ2-1, with D perhaps matching TRBD2 (5 bases). Germline loops: CDR1 MNHEY, CDR2 SMNVEV (reference sequence). Trimming cost V 7 bases and J 9 bases, with 19 bases left between them. CDR3 size: 14 residues. The CDR3 DNA follows: TGTGCCAGCACCTACGGCGCGGGTATTCGTGAGCAGTTCTTC. This translates into CASTYGAGIREQFF.

With regard to this clone: The identical CDR3 is also encoded by other nucleotide sequences in the sample. The chain links TRBV11-2 to TRBJ2-5; a possible D gene is TRBD1 (7 bases). Germline V lookup: CDR1 SGHAT, CDR2 FQNNGV. This CDR3 is 12 amino acids long. V dropped 6 bases and J dropped 5 bases, with 10 bases sitting between them. CDR3 region: CASSQGGETQYF. DNA for the CDR3: TGTGCCAGCAGTCAGGGGGGTGAGACCCAGTACTTC. The variable domain in full, completed from reference TRBV11-2 and TRBJ2-5, reads EAGVAQSPRYKIIEKRQSVAFWCNPISGHATLYWYQQILGQGPKLLIQFQNNGVVDDSQLPKDRFSAERLKGVDSTLKIQPAKLEDSAVYLCASSQGGETQYFGPGTRLLVL.